These 15 T cell receptor beta chains originate from one sample sequenced in a study of blood T cell repertoires in COVID-19. Some clones are missing from TCRdb's copy, which holds only in-frame ones; the method was immunoSEQ multiplex PCR. Among some 400,000 clones, roughly nine tenths were seen once, and the ten largest hold roughly 0.9%. Sequenced input: PBMCs or T cells enriched from blood (not recorded which). These receptors came from a woman aged 35 to 49 who had been exposed to COVID-19.

This chain joins TRBV27 and TRBJ2-7; TRBD2 aligns across 11 bases. With 5 bases clipped from V and 1 base from J, the junction kept 4 bases outside the gene matches. The length of the CDR3 is 15 residues. The V gene's germline CDR1 is MNHEY and CDR2 SMNVEV (reference sequence). The CDR3 reads CASSLGTSGSYEQYF. The DNA for the CDR3 is TGTGCCAGCAGTCTCGGGACTAGCGGTTCCTACGAGCAGTACTTC.

This clone was picked up a small number of times. This chain links TRBV5-1 with TRBJ1-2; D uncertain. This CDR3 comprises 15 residues. From germline, CDR1 is SGHRS and CDR2 YFSETQ. The germline V and J ends were trimmed by 2 bases and 3 bases, with 14 bases remaining between them. CDR3 region: CASSFLGENDYGYTF. CDR3 in DNA: TGCGCCAGCAGCTTCCTCGGGGAGAATGACTATGGCTACACCTTC.

The V gene is TRBV24-1, the J gene TRBJ2-7, with 11 bases lining up with TRBD1. CDR1 is KGHDR and CDR2 is SFDVKD in the germline V gene. CDR3 length equals 16 residues. Trimming removed 9 bases from V and 3 bases from J; junction bases left unmatched: 12. The CDR3 DNA follows: TGTGCCACCCCCCCTGATTCCGGGACAGGGGGCTACGAGCAGTACTTC. This translates into CATPPDSGTGGYEQYF.

The J gene is TRBJ2-3, the V gene TRBV10-3; 10 bases are a match to TRBD1. This CDR3 contains 19 residues. The trim removed 2 bases at V and 1 base at J, leaving 12 bases unmatched. Germline CDR1 and CDR2: ENHRY and SYGVKD. The CDR3 nucleotides are TGTGCCATCAGTGAGGAGGGACAGGGGTCTTTACTCCGCACAGATACGCAGTATTTT. Its translation is CAISEEGQGSLLRTDTQYF.

The gene calls are TRBV7-3 and TRBJ2-7; TRBD1 is a possible D gene (5 bases). Trimming left V 1 base short and J 2 bases short, with 6 bases between. From germline, CDR1 is SGHTA and CDR2 FQGTGA. The CDR3 covers 13 residues. CDR3 DNA: TGTGCCAGCAGCTTAAAAGGGGCCTACGAGCAGTACTTC. Translated, it gives CASSLKGAYEQYF.

This chain joins TRBV7-2 and TRBJ1-2; D unclear. CDR1 SGHTA and CDR2 FQGNSA come from the germline V gene. This CDR3 has 15 residues. Trimming cost V 5 bases and J 6 bases, with 19 bases left between them. CDR3 residues: CASSPVGNPRDGYTF. The CDR3 DNA sequence: TGTGCCAGCAGCCCCGTAGGGAACCCGCGGGATGGCTACACCTTC.

The rearrangement uses TRBV30 and TRBJ2-1; 13 bases agree with TRBD2. The J segment lost 9 bases and the V segment lost 2 bases, leaving 7 bases of the junction unmatched. Germline-derived CDR1 and CDR2 are GTSNPN and SVGIG (reference sequence). The CDR3 runs to 15 residues. This CDR3 reads CAWSRRTSGRREQFF. Written as DNA, the CDR3 is TGTGCCTGGAGTAGGAGGACTAGCGGGAGACGTGAGCAGTTCTTC.

The genes are TRBV6-5 and TRBJ1-1, with 7 bases that match TRBD1. CDR1 is MNHEY, CDR2 SVGAGI, per germline. The CDR3 has 15 residues. Trimming at V came to 2 bases and at J to 1 base, leaving 4 bases not matched to a gene. CDR3 protein: CASSYTWTGNTEAFF. The DNA of the CDR3 is TGTGCCAGCAGTTACACTTGGACAGGGAACACTGAAGCTTTCTTT.

This clone was recorded once. The J gene is TRBJ2-5, the V gene TRBV5-5; 13 bases map to TRBD2. The ends lost 0 bases at V and 2 bases at J; junction bases unmatched: 1. The CDR3 is made up of 16 amino acids. Germline CDR1 and CDR2: SGHKS and YYEKEE (reference sequence). Here the CDR3 reads CASSLGLAGGQETQYF. CDR3 DNA sequence: TGTGCCAGCAGCTTGGGACTAGCGGGGGGACAAGAGACCCAGTACTTC.

V gene TRBV19 combines with J gene TRBJ1-6, with a tentative D call TRBD1 (6 bases). V was clipped by 3 bases and J by 5 bases, with 17 bases between them. Per germline, CDR1 LNHDA and CDR2 SQIVND (reference sequence). The CDR3 loop spans 17 amino acids. As DNA, the CDR3 is TGTGCCAGTAGTATCAGTACAGGGAAGTTCGATAATTCACCCCTCCACTTT. Protein product: CASSISTGKFDNSPLHF. The full variable domain, its missing parts supplied by reference TRBV19 and TRBJ1-6, is DGGITQSPKYLFRKEGQNVTLSCEQNLNHDAMYWYRQDPGQGLRLIYYSQIVNDFQKGDIAEGYSVSREKKESFPLTVTSAQKNPTAFYLCASSISTGKFDNSPLHFGNGTRLTVT.

The table lists this clone with a count of one. This rearrangement joins TRBV7-8 to TRBJ2-7, with D possibly being TRBD1 (7 bases). The germline V and J ends were trimmed by 4 bases and 2 bases, with 15 bases remaining between them. This CDR3 region has 15 residues. Germline values: CDR1 SGHVS, CDR2 FQNEAQ. CDR3 residues: CASSSIGGTAYEQYF. DNA for the CDR3: TGTGCCAGCAGCTCAATAGGGGGGACAGCCTACGAGCAGTACTTC.

The rearrangement joins TRBV30 to TRBJ2-2; D may be TRBD1 (6 bases). Trimming left V 3 bases short and J 4 bases short, with 12 bases between. The CDR3 is made up of 14 amino acids. The germline V gene has CDR1 GTSNPN and CDR2 SVGIG (reference sequence). The CDR3 loop is CAWRPGQITGELFF. The DNA of the CDR3 is TGTGCCTGGAGACCCGGACAGATCACCGGGGAGCTGTTTTTT. Full variable domain (missing parts from reference TRBV30 and TRBJ2-2): SQTIHQWPATLVQPVGSPLSLECTVEGTSNPNLYWYRQAAGRGLQLLFYSVGIGQISSEVPQNLSASRPQDRQFILSSKKLLLSDSGFYLCAWRPGQITGELFFGEGSRLTVL.

The V gene is TRBV19, the J gene TRBJ1-1; 9 nucleotides match TRBD1. CDR1 is LNHDA and CDR2 is SQIVND in the germline V gene (reference sequence). The ends lost 7 bases at V and 4 bases at J; junction bases unmatched: 7. The CDR3 has 14 amino acids. CDR3: CASTYTGGGTEAFF. DNA for the CDR3: TGTGCCAGTACATATACAGGGGGCGGCACTGAAGCTTTCTTT.

The chain combines TRBV4-2 with TRBJ2-2; D remains unclear. Trimming pared 4 bases from V and 5 bases from J, leaving 11 bases between. The germline gives CDR1 LGHNA, CDR2 YNFKEQ. The CDR3 is 14 amino acids. The CDR3 DNA is TGTGCCAGCAGCCCAAATGAGGTAACCGGGGAGCTGTTTTTT. Protein: CASSPNEVTGELFF.

CDR3 amino acids: CASSLVIHEQYF. DNA for the CDR3: TGTGCCAGCAGCTTAGTCATCCACGAGCAGTACTTC. The rearrangement uses TRBV11-1 and TRBJ2-7; the D is unclear. Germline-derived CDR1 and CDR2 are SGHAT and FQDESV (reference sequence). The CDR3 runs to 12 residues. Between the trimmed V and J ends, which lost 1 base and 5 bases, there was a span of 6 bases.